A single sample gave rise to the 5 T cell receptor beta chains below, sequenced in a study of T cells in Graves' hyperthyroidism and ophthalmopathy. Amplification of TCR beta CDR3 regions was performed using RNA transcripts as template. The HTBI primer set drove a first-round RT-PCR of the TCR CDR3. TCRdb independently ran MiXCR on the multiplex PCR reads; one entry per CDR3 protein. The sample lists 690,000 or so distinct CDR3 sequences; around 19% were seen once. Sequenced: blood. All receptors derive from a woman between 45 and 65 years old with Graves' hyperthyroidism that later progressed to Graves' ophthalmopathy.

In its sample, this clonotype was seen a few times. The chain couples TRBV4-1 to TRBJ1-1; 10 bases agree with TRBD1. Germline V gives CDR1 MGHRA, CDR2 YSYEKL. The V gene end was trimmed by 3 bases and the J gene end by 0 bases; junction bases not matched to a gene: 4. The CDR3 is 16 amino acids. CDR3 loop: CASSHGTGVMNTEAFF. Here the CDR3 DNA reads TGCGCCAGCAGCCATGGGACAGGGGTTATGAACACTGAAGCTTTCTTT.

The chain has TRBV6-1 and TRBJ1-2; D is undetermined. V gave up 3 bases and J gave up 5 bases, with 10 bases separating them. CDR3 length equals 13 residues. From germline, CDR1 is MNHNS and CDR2 SASEGT. The CDR3 region is CASSEGAWYGYTF. The CDR3 nucleotides read TGTGCCAGCAGTGAGGGCGCATGGTATGGCTACACCTTC.

This clonotype was counted between two and nine times. The V call is TRBV3-1, the J call TRBJ1-1; 8 bases are shared with TRBD1. The CDR3 is made up of 16 amino acids. CDR1 is LGHDT and CDR2 is YNNKEL in the germline V gene (reference sequence). V lost 1 base, J lost 2 bases, and 6 bases stayed unmatched. CDR3 DNA: TGTGCCAGCAGCCAAGGGGCAGGGGGCCTCAACACTGAAGCTTTCTTT. Protein product: CASSQGAGGLNTEAFF.

The rearrangement joins TRBV6-1 to TRBJ2-1; no firm D call. Trimming removed 1 base from V and 5 bases from J, with 9 bases in between. CDR3 length: 14 amino acids. Germline V gene sequence: CDR1 MNHNS, CDR2 SASEGT. The CDR3, as DNA: TGTGCCAGCAGTGAAGAAGTTGGGAACAATGAGCAGTTCTTC. It specifies CASSEEVGNNEQFF.

This clonotype was picked up many times. The chain links TRBV6-1 to TRBJ2-7, with D perhaps TRBD1 (6 bases). The length of the CDR3 is 14 residues. Looked up from germline, CDR1 is MNHNS and CDR2 is SASEGT. The V end was cut by 5 bases, the J end by 4 bases, with 15 bases between. For the CDR3, the DNA is TGTGCCAGCAGTATGAGACAGGTTCTTTACGAGCAGTACTTC. Protein sequence: CASSMRQVLYEQYF.